This T cell receptor beta chain was profiled in a study of monozygotic twins with inflammatory bowel disease (dated by TCRdb to about 2019). In the study overall: In total, roughly 30 monozygotic twin pairs made up the full study: 19 Danish pairs, all IBD-discordant, plus nine German pairs, of which four were IBD-concordant and five were IBD-discordant. The search for disease-associated traits relied mainly on comparing IBD patients with their genetically identical healthy co-twins within discordant pairs. Each individual had, on average, about 151 000 unique TCRalpha sequences and 181 000 unique TCRbeta sequences available for analysis. Study-level results and caveats: TCRbeta repertoire diversity, by inverse Simpson index, was decreased in IBD patients compared with their healthy co-twins. Differing immunosuppressive treatments among patients may have added background noise and inter-individual variability to the repertoires. Repertoire similarity did not differ between concordant and discordant twins, which could be due to limited statistical power. The results gave no support for a single strong signal or clonotype linked to IBD. IBD patients shared fewer clonotypes with other individuals than healthy twins did, most markedly in patients showing signs of disease activity. Different T cell subtypes could not be distinguished in the analysis.

The CDR3 starts with the cysteine, ends with the phenylalanine, and has 19 residues. Nucleotide data are not available. Via the germline V gene, CDR1 is MRHNA and CDR2 SNTAGT. As concerns this clonotype: It has no known antigen specificity.

From each donor, a roughly 2.4 ml peripheral blood sample was collected into PAXgene tubes and kept at -80 degrees C. Without any T cell sorting, total RNA was extracted from whole blood using the PAXgene blood miRNA kit on an automated QIAcube. Deep TCRalpha and TCRbeta repertoire profiling with unique molecular barcoding was performed on peripheral blood of monozygotic twin pairs concordant or discordant for inflammatory bowel disease. Smoking habits were recorded for all twin pairs, with individuals classified as current, former or never smokers. Libraries were prepared through 5' RACE. For each TCR library, approximately 3,700 ng of total RNA was used. For each sample, cDNA synthesis with SMARTScribe reverse transcriptase was split into eight separate reactions. Unique molecular identifiers containing a 6-nucleotide sample barcode were introduced through template switching during cDNA synthesis. Amplification of TCRalpha and TCRbeta cDNA involved two nested PCRs of approximately 17 and 9 cycles, and each PCR was followed by bead purification. Before amplification, the cDNA was both treated with uracil DNA-glycosylase and purified with the QIAquick PCR purification kit. In the second PCR, Illumina TruSeq-compatible adapters and sample-specific barcodes were added. Library quality and concentration were assessed using TapeStation and Qubit, and 4.5 to 6.5 ng of each library was pooled. Sequencing of the pooled libraries was done on an Illumina HiSeq2500 single-index Rapid Run using custom sequencing primers and 2 x 100 bp reads. The authors' analysis ran thus. MiGEC version 1.2.6 was used for UMI-based consensus assembly, which corrected PCR and sequencing errors. MiXCR version 2.1.1 was used to carry out V(D)J alignment, clonotype assembly and CDR3 extraction. Gene usage, clonotype sharing and MAIT/NKT TCR abundance were normalised by analysing the top 1000, 10 000 and 20 000 clonotypes per sample. After downsampling to 27 000 UMIs, diversity was calculated as the inverse Simpson index using the vegan R package. Paired Mann-Whitney U tests were applied to discordant twin pairs, with Benjamini-Hochberg correction for multiple testing. TCRdb reprocessed the reads, reporting each CDR3 protein sequence once and no DNA. These V and J calls are TCRdb output, not the study's own analysis. The sample's records list more than 110,000 distinct CDR3 sequences. Together, the top ten hold roughly 1.2% of the sample.

This receptor was obtained from a human donor with ulcerative colitis or Crohn's disease, or a healthy co-twin of an affected twin (not recorded which). The sequenced sample was blood. This chain joins TRBV6-4 to TRBJ2-1; the D call from TCRdb, TRBD1, cannot be confirmed without DNA. Here the CDR3 is given as CASSPSIPTGTVSYNEQFF.